This T cell receptor (beta chain) was observed in a study of blood T cell repertoires in COVID-19. V was pared by 6 bases and J by 6 bases, with 9 bases between. Germline V gives CDR1 MNHEY, CDR2 SVGAGI. This CDR3 has 13 residues. Authors' analysis steps: Nucleated cell counts were estimated from reference gene primer amplification. Profiling relied on immunoSEQ multiplex PCR, and the TCRdb table lists in-frame clones only, not all of them. V, J and clone size were drawn from that table, and D and trimming were deduced from the DNA. The sample gives about 270,000 clones, about 87% of which show up once; around 3% is in the top ten.

This clonotype was obtained from a woman between 45 and 65 years old who had recovered from COVID-19. The chain has TRBV6-5 and TRBJ1-6, with D perhaps matching TRBD1 (6 bases). What was sequenced was PBMCs or T cells enriched from blood (not recorded which). CDR3 coding DNA: TGTGCCAGCAGGCCGGACAGTAATTCACCCCTCCACTTT. This gives the protein CASRPDSNSPLHF.